A single sample is the source of the 10 T cell receptor beta chains below, sequenced in a study of a mutant IDH1 vaccine in newly diagnosed glioma. The method was immunoSEQ multiplex PCR; TCRdb's version includes in-frame clones alone and lacks a portion of them. The table shows roughly 41,000 clones, with approximately 78% occurring only once. Specified time point: baseline, week 1 (first vaccination visit). Treatment meaning: pre-vaccination baseline after standard-of-care therapy. The source material was PBMCs, sampled from a glioma patient treated with radiotherapy, temozolomide or both. Receptors were obtained from a middle-aged man with glioma. Some clones in this sample may be carry-over from other donors' samples.

The chain has TRBV30 and TRBJ2-7, with D uncertain. The CDR3 runs 13 residues. CDR1 and CDR2 from the germline V gene are GTSNPN and SVGIG (reference sequence). The V end was cut by 0 bases, the J end by 6 bases, with 12 bases between. CDR3 bases: TGTGCCTGGAGTGTAATAAAGGGATCCGAGCAGTACTTC. Translation gives CAWSVIKGSEQYF.

The V and J genes are TRBV19 and TRBJ2-7; 8 bases map to TRBD1. This CDR3 has 15 residues. The V gene end was trimmed by 4 bases and the J gene end by 2 bases; junction bases not matched to a gene: 7. From germline, CDR1 is LNHDA and CDR2 SQIVND (reference sequence). CDR3 loop: CASSTRQGMTYEQYF. The CDR3 coding sequence is TGTGCCAGTAGTACTCGACAGGGGATGACCTACGAGCAGTACTTC.

V is TRBV4-3 and J is TRBJ2-3, with 8 bases lining up with TRBD2. The CDR3 runs to 16 residues. CDR1 is LGHNA, CDR2 YSLEER, per germline. After removal of 0 bases from V and 2 bases from J, the junction contained 4 bases not matched to a gene. CDR3 sequence reads: CASSQDTGGITDTQYF. The CDR3 DNA reads as TGCGCCAGCAGCCAAGATACGGGGGGGATCACAGATACGCAGTATTTT.

This clone appeared a few times. The chain uses TRBV6-6 and TRBJ1-2, with D hard to call. Germline V CDR1 and CDR2: MNHNY, SVGAGI (reference sequence). This CDR3 comprises 13 residues. Trimming left V 6 bases short and J 2 bases short, with 10 bases between. The CDR3 loop is CASSQGGNYGYTF. CDR3 in DNA: TGTGCCAGCAGCCAAGGAGGGAACTATGGCTACACCTTC.

This clone has only a few counts. V usage is TRBV4-1 and J usage is TRBJ2-7; unclear D gene. The CDR3 length is 14 residues. The V and J ends lost 0 bases and 2 bases respectively, with 8 bases between them. Germline CDR1 is MGHRA and CDR2 is YSYEKL. CDR3 sequence: CASSQDGVAYEQYF. In nucleotides, the CDR3 is TGCGCCAGCAGCCAAGATGGGGTAGCCTACGAGCAGTACTTC.

The chain is built from TRBV6-4 and TRBJ1-1; TRBD1 matches at 8 bases. This CDR3 region has 14 residues. Per the germline V gene, CDR1 is MRHNA and CDR2 is SNTAGT. With 0 bases clipped from V and 6 bases from J, the junction kept 3 bases outside the gene matches. The CDR3 sequence is CASSDSDRDSEAFF. The CDR3 DNA reads as TGTGCCAGCAGTGACTCGGACAGGGACTCTGAAGCTTTCTTT.

This clone was seen a handful of times. The CDR3 loop reads CASSITPYSNQPQHF. CDR3 nucleotide sequence: TGTGCCAGTAGTATAACCCCCTATAGCAATCAGCCCCAGCATTTT. J is TRBJ1-5 and V is TRBV19; D gene ambiguous. Germline loops: CDR1 LNHDA, CDR2 SQIVND (reference sequence). V lost 2 bases, J lost 0 bases, and 8 bases lay in between. CDR3 size: 15 residues.

V is TRBV5-4 and J is TRBJ2-7, with D maybe TRBD1 (5 bases). V was trimmed by 0 bases and J by 0 bases, leaving 10 bases between them. This CDR3 comprises 15 residues. The germline V gene has CDR1 SGHNT and CDR2 YYREEE (reference sequence). The CDR3 coding sequence is TGTGCCAGCAGCTTGGTAGCAGGGAACTCCTACGAGCAGTACTTC. Residues: CASSLVAGNSYEQYF.

This chain connects TRBV2 to TRBJ1-3; 7 bases are a match to TRBD1. The germline gives CDR1 SNHLY, CDR2 FYNNEI. The V gene end was trimmed by 5 bases and the J gene end by 2 bases; junction bases not matched to a gene: 0. This CDR3 has 13 amino acids. CDR3 coding DNA: TGTGCCAGCAGTACAGGGGCTGGAAACACCATATATTTT. It is translated as CASSTGAGNTIYF.

The genes are TRBV7-9 and TRBJ1-4; TRBD1 matches 9 bases. Germline CDR1 and CDR2: SEHNR and FQNEAQ (reference sequence). Unmatched junction bases numbered 13, after V lost 10 bases and J lost 7 bases. The CDR3 covers 15 residues. The CDR3 loop reads CAISRPGQGFEKLFF. In DNA, the CDR3 is TGTGCCATCTCAAGACCGGGACAGGGCTTTGAAAAACTGTTTTTT.